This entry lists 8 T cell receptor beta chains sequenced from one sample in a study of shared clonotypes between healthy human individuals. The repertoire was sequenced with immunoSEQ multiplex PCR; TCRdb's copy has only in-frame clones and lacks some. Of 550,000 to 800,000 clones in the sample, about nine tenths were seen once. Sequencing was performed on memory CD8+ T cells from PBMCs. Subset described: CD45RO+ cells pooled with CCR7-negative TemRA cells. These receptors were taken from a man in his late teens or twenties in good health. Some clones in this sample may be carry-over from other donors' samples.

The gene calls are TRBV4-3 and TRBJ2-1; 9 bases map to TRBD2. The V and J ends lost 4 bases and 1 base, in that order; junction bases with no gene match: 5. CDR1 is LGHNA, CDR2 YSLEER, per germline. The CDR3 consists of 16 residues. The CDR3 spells CASSRQTSGSYNEQFF. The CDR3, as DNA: TGCGCCAGCAGCCGGCAAACTAGCGGGTCCTACAATGAGCAGTTCTTC.

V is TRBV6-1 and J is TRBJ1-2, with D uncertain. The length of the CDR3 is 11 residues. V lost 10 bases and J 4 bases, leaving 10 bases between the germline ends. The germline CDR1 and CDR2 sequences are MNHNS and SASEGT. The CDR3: CATSWGYGYTF. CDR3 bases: TGTGCCACTTCGTGGGGCTATGGCTACACCTTC.

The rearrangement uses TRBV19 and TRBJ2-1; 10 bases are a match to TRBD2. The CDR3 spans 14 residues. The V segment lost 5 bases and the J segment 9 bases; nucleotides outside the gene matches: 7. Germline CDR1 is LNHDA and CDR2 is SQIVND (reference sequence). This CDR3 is CASSGLAGVIEQFF. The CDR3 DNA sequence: TGTGCCAGTAGTGGGCTAGCGGGAGTGATTGAGCAGTTCTTC.

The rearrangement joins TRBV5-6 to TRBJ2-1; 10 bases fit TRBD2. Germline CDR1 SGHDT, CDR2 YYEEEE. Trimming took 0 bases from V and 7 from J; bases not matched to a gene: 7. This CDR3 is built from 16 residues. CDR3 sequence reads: CASSLAWVAGGNEQFF. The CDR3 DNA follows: TGTGCCAGCAGCTTGGCCTGGGTAGCGGGAGGTAATGAGCAGTTCTTC.

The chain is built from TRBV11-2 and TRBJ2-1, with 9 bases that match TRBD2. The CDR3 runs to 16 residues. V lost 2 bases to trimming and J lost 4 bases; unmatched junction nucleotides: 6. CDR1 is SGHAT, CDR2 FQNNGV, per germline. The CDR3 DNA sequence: TGTGCCAGCAGCTTAAATGGACTAGCGATGTACAATGAGCAGTTCTTC. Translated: CASSLNGLAMYNEQFF. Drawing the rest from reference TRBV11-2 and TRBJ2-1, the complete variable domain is EAGVAQSPRYKIIEKRQSVAFWCNPISGHATLYWYQQILGQGPKLLIQFQNNGVVDDSQLPKDRFSAERLKGVDSTLKIQPAKLEDSAVYLCASSLNGLAMYNEQFFGPGTRLTVL.

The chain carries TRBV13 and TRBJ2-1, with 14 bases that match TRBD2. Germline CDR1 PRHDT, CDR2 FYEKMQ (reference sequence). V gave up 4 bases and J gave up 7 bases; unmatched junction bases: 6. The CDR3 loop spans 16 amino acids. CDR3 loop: CASSSSGTSGSNEQFF. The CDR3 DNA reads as TGTGCCAGCAGCTCATCCGGGACTAGCGGGAGTAATGAGCAGTTCTTC.

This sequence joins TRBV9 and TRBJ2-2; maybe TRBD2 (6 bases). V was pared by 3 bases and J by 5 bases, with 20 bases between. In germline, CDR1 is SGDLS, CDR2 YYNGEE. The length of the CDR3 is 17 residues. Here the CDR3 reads CASSEPKGTAGTGELFF. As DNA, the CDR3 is TGTGCCAGCAGCGAGCCCAAAGGGACGGCGGGGACCGGGGAGCTGTTTTTT.

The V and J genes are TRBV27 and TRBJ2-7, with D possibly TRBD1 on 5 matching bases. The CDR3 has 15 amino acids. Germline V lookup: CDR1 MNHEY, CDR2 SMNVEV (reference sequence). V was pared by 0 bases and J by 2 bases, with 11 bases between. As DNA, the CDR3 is TGTGCCAGCAGTTTATCTGTGTCAGGGACCTACGAGCAGTACTTC. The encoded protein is CASSLSVSGTYEQYF.